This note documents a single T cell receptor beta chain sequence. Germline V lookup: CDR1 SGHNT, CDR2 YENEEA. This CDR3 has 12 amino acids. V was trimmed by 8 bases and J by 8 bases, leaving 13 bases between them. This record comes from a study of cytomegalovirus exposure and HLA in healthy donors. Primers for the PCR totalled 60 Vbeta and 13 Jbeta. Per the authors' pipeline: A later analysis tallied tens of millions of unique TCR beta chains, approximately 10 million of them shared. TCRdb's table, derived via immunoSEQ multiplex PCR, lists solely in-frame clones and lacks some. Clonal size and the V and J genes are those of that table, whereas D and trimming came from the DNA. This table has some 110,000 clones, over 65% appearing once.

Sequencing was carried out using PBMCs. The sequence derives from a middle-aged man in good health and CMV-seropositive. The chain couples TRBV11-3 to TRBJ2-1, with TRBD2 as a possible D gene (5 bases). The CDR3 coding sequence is TGTGCCAGCCGCAAAGGGAGAGATGAGCAGTTCTTC. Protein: CASRKGRDEQFF.